This T cell receptor beta chain appears in the sequencing data of a study of CXCR3-negative and CXCR3-positive naive CD8 T cells. The authors made the TRB cDNA libraries by 5' RACE using UMI labels. TCRdb re-called the 5' RACE reads and shows each CDR3 protein once, DNA omitted. The table gives some 150,000 distinct CDR3 sequences; the top ten clones make up about 0.37% of it. Concerning this clonotype itself: Its antigen is undetermined.

Study outcomes and limitations: Researchers report that CXCR3-positive naive cells carry more hydrophobic TRB CDR3s than CXCR3-negative naive cells.

The sample taken for sequencing was naive CXCR3+ CD8+ T cells from blood. Subset given: CD45RO-CCR7+CD27+CD95- naive CD8+ T cells expressing CXCR3 (TNR3+). The clonotype originates from a human donor in good health. Some clones in this sample may be carry-over from other donors' samples.

The CDR3 loop reads CASSVAPSSRDEQYF. This sequence joins TRBV9 and TRBJ2-7; TCRdb lists TRBD2, though no DNA is available to test this call. The CDR3 loop spans 15 amino acids. The germline gives CDR1 SGDLS, CDR2 YYNGEE.